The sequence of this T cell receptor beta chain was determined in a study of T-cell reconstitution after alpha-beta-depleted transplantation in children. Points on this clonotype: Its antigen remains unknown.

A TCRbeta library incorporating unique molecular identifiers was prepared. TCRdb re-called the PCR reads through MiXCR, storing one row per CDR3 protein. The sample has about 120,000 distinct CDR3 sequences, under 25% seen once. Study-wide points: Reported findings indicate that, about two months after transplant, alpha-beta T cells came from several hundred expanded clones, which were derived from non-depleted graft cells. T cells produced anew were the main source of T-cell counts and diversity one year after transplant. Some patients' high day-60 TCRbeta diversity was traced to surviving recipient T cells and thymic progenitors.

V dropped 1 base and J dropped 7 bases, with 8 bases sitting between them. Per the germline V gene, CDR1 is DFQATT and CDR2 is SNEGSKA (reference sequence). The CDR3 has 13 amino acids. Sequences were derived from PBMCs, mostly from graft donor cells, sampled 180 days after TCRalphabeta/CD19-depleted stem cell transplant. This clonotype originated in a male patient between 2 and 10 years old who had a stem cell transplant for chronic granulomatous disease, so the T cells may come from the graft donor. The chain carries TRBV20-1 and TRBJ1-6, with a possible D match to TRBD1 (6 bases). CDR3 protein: CSARAGENSPLHF. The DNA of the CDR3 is TGCAGTGCTAGAGCAGGGGAGAATTCACCCCTCCACTTT.